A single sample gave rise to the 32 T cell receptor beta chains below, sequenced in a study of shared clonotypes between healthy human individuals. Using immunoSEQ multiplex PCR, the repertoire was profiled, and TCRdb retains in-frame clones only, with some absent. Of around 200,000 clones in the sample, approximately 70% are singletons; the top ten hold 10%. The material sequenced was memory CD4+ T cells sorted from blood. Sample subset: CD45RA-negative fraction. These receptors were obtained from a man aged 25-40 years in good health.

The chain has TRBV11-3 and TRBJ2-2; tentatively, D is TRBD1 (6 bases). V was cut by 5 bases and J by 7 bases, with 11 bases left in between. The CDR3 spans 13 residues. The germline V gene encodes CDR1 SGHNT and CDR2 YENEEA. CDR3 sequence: CASSQSRGGELFF. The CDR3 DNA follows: TGTGCCAGCAGCCAAAGCAGGGGCGGGGAGCTGTTTTTT.

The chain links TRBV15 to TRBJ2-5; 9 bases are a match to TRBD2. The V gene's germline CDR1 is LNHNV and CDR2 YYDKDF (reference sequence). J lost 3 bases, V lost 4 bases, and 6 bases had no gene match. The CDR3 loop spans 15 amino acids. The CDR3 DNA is TGTGCCACCAGCACCCTAGCGGGACCAAAAGAGACCCAGTACTTC. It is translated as CATSTLAGPKETQYF.

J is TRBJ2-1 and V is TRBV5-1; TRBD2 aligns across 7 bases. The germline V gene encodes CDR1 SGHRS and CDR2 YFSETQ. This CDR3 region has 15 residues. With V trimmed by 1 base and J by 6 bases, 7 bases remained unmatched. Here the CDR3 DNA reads TGCGCCAGCAGCTTGTGGCTAGCGGACTCCAATGAGCAGTTCTTC. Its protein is CASSLWLADSNEQFF.

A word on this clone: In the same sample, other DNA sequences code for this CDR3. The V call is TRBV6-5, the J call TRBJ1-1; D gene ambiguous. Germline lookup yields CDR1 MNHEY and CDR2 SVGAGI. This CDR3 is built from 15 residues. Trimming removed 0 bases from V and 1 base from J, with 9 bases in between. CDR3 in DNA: TGTGCCAGCAGTTACTCGTCACACGGGAACACTGAAGCTTTCTTT. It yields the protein CASSYSSHGNTEAFF.

DNA for the CDR3: TGTGCCAGCAGAAAGGGGGGAGGCGGCGAAAAACTGTTTTTT. Residues: CASRKGGGGEKLFF. The chain is built from TRBV6-1 and TRBJ1-4, with D perhaps TRBD1 (6 bases). V lost 6 bases to trimming and J lost 8 bases, with 16 bases between them. The germline V gene has CDR1 MNHNS and CDR2 SASEGT. The CDR3 is 14 amino acids.

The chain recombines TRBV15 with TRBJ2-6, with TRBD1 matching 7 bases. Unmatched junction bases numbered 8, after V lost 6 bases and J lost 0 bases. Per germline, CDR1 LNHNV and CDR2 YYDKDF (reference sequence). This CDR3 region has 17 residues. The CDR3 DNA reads TGTGCCACCAGTACCGGGACAGCTCCCTCTGGGGCCAACGTCCTGACTTTC. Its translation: CATSTGTAPSGANVLTF.

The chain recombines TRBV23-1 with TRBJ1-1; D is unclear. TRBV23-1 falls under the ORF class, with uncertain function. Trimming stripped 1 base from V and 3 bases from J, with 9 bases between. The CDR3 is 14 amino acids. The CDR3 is CASSQYTDYTEAFF. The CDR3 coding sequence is TGCGCCAGCAGTCAATATACAGACTACACTGAAGCTTTCTTT.

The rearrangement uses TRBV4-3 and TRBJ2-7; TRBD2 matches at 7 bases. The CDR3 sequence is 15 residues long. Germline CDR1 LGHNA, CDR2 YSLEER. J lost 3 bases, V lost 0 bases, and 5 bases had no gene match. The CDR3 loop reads CASSQESGGSYEQYF. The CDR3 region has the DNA TGCGCCAGCAGCCAAGAAAGTGGCGGGAGCTACGAGCAGTACTTC.

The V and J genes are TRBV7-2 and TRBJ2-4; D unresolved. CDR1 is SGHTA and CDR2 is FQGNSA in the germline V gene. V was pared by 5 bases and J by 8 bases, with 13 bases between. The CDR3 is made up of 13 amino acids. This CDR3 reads CASSTQFMDIQYF. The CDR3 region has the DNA TGTGCCAGCAGCACGCAGTTCATGGACATTCAGTACTTC.

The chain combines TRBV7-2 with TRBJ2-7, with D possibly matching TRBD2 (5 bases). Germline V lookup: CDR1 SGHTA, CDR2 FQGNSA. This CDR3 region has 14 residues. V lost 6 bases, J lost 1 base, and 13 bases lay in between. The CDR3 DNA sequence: TGTGCCAGCAGATACGGCGCGGGTTCCTACGAGCAGTACTTC. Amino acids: CASRYGAGSYEQYF.

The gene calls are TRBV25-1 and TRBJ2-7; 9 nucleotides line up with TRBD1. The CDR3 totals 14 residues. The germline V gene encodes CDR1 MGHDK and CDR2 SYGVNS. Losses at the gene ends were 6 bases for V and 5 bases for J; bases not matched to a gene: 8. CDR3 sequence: CASSPGQGNHEQYF. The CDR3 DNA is TGTGCCAGCAGCCCGGGACAGGGTAACCACGAGCAGTACTTC.

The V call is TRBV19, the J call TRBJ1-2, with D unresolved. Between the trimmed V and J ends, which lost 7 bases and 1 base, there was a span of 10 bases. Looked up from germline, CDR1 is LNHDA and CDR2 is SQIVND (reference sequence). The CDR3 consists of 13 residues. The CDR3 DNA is TGTGCCAGTACCCCAGCATTTAACTATGGCTACACCTTC. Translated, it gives CASTPAFNYGYTF.

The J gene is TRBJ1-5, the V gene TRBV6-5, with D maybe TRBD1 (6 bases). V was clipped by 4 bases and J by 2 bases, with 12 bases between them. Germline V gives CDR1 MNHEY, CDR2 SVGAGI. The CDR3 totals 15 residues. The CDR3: CASSLVGGRNQPQHF. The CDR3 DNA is TGTGCCAGCAGTTTGGTGGGGGGCCGCAATCAGCCCCAGCATTTT.

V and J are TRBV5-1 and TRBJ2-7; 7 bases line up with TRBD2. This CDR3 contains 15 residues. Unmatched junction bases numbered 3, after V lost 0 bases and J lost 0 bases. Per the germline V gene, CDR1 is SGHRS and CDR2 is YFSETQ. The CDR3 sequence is CASSLEAGTSYEQYF. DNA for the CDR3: TGCGCCAGCAGCTTGGAAGCGGGAACCTCCTACGAGCAGTACTTC.

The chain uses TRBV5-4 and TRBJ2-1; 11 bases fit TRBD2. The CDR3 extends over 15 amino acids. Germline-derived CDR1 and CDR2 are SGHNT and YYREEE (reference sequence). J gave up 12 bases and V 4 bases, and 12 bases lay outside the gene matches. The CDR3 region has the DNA TGTGCCAGCAGCCACGCGGGACTAGCGGCCCTCCGGCAGTTCTTC. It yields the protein CASSHAGLAALRQFF.

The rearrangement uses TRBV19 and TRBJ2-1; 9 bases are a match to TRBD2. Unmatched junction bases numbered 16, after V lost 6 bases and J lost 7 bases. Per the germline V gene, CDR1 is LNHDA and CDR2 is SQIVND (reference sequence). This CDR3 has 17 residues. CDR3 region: CASRVAGGVDLVNEQFF. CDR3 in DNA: TGTGCCAGTAGGGTGGCGGGAGGGGTGGATTTGGTAAATGAGCAGTTCTTC. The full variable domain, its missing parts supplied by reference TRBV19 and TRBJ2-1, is DGGITQSPKYLFRKEGQNVTLSCEQNLNHDAMYWYRQDPGQGLRLIYYSQIVNDFQKGDIAEGYSVSREKKESFPLTVTSAQKNPTAFYLCASRVAGGVDLVNEQFFGPGTRLTVL.

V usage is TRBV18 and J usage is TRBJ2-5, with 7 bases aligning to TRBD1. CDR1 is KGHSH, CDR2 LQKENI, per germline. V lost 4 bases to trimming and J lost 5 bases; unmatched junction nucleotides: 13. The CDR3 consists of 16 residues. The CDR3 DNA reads TGTGCCAGCTCACTGCTCCGACAGGGAATGACGGAGACCCAGTACTTC. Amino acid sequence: CASSLLRQGMTETQYF.

CDR3 residues: CASSLARGYNEQFF. The CDR3, as DNA: TGTGCCAGCAGCTTAGCCCGGGGTTACAATGAGCAGTTCTTC. The gene calls are TRBV7-6 and TRBJ2-1; a weak D match, TRBD2 (5 bases). Trimming took off 0 bases at V and 4 bases at J, with 7 bases between the two ends. The CDR3 is 14 amino acids. In germline, CDR1 is SGHVS, CDR2 FNYEAQ.

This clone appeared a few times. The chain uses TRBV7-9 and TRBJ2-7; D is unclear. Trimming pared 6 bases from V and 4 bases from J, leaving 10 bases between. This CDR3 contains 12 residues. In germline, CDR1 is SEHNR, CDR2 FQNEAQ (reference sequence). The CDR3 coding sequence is TGTGCCAGCAGTCAAAGGGCGTACGAGCAGTACTTC. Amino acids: CASSQRAYEQYF. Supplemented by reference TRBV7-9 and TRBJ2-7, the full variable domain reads DTGVSQNPRHKITKRGQNVTFRCDPISEHNRLYWYRQTLGQGPEFLTYFQNEAQLEKSRLLSDRFSAERPKGSFSTLEIQRTEQGDSAMYLCASSQRAYEQYFGPGTRLTVT.

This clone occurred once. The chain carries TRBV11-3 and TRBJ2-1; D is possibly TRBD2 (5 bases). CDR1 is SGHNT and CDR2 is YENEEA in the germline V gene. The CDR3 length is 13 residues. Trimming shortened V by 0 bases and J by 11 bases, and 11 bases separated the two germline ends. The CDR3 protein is CASSLDSRAQQFF. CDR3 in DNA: TGTGCCAGCAGCTTAGATTCGAGGGCTCAGCAGTTCTTC. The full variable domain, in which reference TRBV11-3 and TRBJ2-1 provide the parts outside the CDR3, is EAGVVQSPRYKIIEKKQPVAFWCNPISGHNTLYWYLQNLGQGPELLIRYENEEAVDDSQLPKDRFSAERLKGVDSTLKIQPAELGDSAVYLCASSLDSRAQQFFGPGTRLTVL.

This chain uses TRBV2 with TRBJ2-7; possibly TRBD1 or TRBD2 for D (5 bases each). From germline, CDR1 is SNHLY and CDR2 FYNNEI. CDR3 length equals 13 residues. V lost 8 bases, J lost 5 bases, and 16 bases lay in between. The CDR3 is CASRPRDRHEQYF. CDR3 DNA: TGTGCCAGCCGCCCCAGGGACCGGCACGAGCAGTACTTC.

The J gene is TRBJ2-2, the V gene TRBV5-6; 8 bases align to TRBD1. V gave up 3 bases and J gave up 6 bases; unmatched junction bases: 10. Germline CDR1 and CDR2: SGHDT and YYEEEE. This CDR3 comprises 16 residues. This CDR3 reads CASSWGPGGAPGELFF. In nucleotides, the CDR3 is TGTGCCAGCAGCTGGGGCCCAGGGGGCGCCCCCGGGGAGCTGTTTTTT.

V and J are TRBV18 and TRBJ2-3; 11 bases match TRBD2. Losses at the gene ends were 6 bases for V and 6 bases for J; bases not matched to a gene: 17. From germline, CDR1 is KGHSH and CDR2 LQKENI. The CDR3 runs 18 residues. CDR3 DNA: TGTGCCAGCTCCCTCCTTTCCGCTAGCGGGAGGCAGTCCGATACGCAGTATTTT. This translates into CASSLLSASGRQSDTQYF.

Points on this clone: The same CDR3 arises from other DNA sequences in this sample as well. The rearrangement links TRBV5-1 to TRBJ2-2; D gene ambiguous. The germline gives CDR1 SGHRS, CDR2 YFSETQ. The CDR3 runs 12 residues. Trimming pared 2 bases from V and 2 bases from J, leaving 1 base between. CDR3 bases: TGCGCCAGCAGCTTAAACACCGGGGAGCTGTTTTTT. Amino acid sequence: CASSLNTGELFF.

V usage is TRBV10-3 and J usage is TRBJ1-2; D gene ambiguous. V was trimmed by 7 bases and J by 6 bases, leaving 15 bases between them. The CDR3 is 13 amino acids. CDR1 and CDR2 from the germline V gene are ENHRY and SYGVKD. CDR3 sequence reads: CAINKVLSDGYTF. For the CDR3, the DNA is TGTGCCATCAATAAGGTCCTCAGTGATGGCTACACCTTC.

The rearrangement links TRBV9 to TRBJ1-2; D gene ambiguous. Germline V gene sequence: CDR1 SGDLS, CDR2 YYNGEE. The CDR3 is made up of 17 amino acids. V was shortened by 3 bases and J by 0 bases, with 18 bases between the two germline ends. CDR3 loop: CASSANLNWGANYGYTF. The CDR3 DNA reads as TGTGCCAGCAGCGCCAACTTAAATTGGGGAGCTAACTATGGCTACACCTTC.

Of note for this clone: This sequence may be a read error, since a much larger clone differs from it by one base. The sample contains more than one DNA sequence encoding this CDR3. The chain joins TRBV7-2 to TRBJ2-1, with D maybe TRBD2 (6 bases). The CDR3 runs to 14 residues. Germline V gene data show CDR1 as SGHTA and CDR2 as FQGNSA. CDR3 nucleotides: TGTGCTAGCCCGGGAGACGACTCCTACAATGAGCAGTTCTTC. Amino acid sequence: CASPGDDSYNEQFF.

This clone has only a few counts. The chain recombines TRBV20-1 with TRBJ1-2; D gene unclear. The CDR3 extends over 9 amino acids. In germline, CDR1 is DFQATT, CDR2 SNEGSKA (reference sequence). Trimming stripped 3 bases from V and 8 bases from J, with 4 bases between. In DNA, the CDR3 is TGCAGTGCTAGTGACGGCTACACCTTC. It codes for CSASDGYTF.

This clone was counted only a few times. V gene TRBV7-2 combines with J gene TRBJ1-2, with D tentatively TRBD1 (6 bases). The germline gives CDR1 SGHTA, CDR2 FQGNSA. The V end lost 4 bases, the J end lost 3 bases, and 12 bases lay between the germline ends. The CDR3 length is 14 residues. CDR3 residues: CASSSRQAYYGYTF. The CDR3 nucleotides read TGTGCCAGCAGCTCCAGACAGGCCTACTATGGCTACACCTTC.

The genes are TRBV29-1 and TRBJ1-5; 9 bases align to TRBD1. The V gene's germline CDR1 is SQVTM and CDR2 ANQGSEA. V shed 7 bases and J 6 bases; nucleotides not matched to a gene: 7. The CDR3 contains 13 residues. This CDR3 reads CSAWTGVGQPQHF. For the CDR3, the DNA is TGCAGCGCCTGGACAGGGGTTGGTCAGCCCCAGCATTTT.

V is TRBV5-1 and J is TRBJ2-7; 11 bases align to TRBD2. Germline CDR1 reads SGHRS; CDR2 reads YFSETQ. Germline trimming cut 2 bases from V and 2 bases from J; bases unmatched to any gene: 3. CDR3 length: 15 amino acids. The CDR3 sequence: CASSFGTSGAYEQYF. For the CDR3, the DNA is TGCGCCAGCAGCTTCGGGACTAGCGGAGCCTACGAGCAGTACTTC.

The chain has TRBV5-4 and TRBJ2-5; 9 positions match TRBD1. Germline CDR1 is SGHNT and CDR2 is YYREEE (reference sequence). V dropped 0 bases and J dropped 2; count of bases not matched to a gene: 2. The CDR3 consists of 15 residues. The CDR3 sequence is CASSLAGQGQETQYF. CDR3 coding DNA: TGTGCCAGCAGCTTGGCGGGACAGGGTCAAGAGACCCAGTACTTC.